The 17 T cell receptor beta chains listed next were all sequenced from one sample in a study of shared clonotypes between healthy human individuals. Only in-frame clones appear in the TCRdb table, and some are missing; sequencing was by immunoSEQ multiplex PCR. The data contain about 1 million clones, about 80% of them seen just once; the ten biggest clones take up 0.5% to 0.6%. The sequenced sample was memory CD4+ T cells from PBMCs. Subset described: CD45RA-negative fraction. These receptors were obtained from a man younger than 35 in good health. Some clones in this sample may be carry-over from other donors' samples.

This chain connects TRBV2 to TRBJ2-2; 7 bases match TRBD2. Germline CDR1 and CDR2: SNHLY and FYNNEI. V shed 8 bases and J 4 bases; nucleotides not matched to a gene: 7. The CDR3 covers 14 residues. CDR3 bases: TGTGCCAGCGGGACGGGAGGAATCACCGGGGAGCTGTTTTTT. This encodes CASGTGGITGELFF.

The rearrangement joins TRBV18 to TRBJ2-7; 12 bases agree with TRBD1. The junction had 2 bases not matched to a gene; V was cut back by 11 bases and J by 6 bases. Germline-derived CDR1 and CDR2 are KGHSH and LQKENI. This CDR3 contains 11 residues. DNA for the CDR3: TGTGCCGGGACAGGGGGCGCCGAGCAGTACTTC. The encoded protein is CAGTGGAEQYF.

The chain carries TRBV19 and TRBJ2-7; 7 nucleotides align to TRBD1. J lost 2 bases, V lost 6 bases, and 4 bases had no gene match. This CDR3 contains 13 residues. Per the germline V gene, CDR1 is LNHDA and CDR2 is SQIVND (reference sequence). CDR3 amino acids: CASRNRGAYEQYF. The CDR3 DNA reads TGTGCCAGTAGAAACAGGGGAGCCTACGAGCAGTACTTC.

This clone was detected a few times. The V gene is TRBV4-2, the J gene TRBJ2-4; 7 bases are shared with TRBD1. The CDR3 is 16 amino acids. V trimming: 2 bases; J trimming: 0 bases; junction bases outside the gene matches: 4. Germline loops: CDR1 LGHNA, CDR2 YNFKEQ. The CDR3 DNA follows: TGTGCCAGCAGCCAACCGGGACAGAGAGCCAAAAACATTCAGTACTTC. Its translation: CASSQPGQRAKNIQYF.

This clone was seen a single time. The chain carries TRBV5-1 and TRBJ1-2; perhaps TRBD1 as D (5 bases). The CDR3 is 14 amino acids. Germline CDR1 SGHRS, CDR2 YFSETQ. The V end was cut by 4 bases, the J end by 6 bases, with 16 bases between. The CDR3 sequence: CASSRSTASDGYTF. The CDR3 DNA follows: TGCGCCAGCAGCCGCTCGACAGCCAGTGATGGCTACACCTTC.

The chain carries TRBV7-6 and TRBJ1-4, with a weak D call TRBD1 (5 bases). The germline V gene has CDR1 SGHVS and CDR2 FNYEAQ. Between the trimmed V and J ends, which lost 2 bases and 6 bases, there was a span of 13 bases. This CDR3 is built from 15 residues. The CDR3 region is CASSLTPGGYEKLFF. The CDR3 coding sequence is TGTGCCAGCAGCTTAACCCCGGGGGGGTATGAAAAACTGTTTTTT.

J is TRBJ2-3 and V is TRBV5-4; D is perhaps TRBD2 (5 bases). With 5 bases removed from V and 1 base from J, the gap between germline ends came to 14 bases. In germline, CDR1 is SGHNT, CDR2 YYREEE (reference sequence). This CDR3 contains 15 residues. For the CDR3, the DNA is TGTGCCAGCAGGCCAATAGGTAGCGGCACAGATACGCAGTATTTT. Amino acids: CASRPIGSGTDTQYF.

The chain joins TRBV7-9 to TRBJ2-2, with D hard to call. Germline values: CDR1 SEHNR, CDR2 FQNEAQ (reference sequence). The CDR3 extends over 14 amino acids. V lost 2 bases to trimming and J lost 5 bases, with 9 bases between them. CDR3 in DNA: TGTGCCAGCAGCTTAACTCCCACTACCGGGGAGCTGTTTTTT. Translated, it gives CASSLTPTTGELFF.

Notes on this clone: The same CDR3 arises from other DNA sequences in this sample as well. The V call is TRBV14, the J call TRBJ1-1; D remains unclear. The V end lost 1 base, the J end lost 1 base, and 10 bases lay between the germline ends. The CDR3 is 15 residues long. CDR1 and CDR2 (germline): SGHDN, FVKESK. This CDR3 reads CASSQVPGRNTEAFF. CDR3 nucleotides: TGTGCCAGCAGCCAAGTCCCGGGGAGGAACACTGAAGCTTTCTTT.

In DNA form, the CDR3 reads TGTGCCACCAGAGGAGCACGGACAGGTCTTTCCTACGAGCAGTACTTC. This sequence encodes CATRGARTGLSYEQYF. The chain joins TRBV25-1 to TRBJ2-7, with 7 nucleotides matching TRBD1. The CDR3 totals 16 residues. With 10 bases clipped from V and 1 base from J, the junction kept 16 bases outside the gene matches. Germline CDR1 and CDR2: MGHDK and SYGVNS.

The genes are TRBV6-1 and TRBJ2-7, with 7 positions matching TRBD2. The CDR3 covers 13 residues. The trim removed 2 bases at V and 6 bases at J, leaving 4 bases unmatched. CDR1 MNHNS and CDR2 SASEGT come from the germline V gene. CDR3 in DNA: TGTGCCAGCAGTGAAACGGGGGGTGGCGAGCAGTACTTC. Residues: CASSETGGGEQYF.

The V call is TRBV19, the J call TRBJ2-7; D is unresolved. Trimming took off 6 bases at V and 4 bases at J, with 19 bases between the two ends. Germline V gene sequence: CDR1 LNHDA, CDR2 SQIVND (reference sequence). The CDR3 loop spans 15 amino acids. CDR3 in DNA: TGTGCCAGTAGACCCCGGGCGGAGAAAATTTACGAGCAGTACTTC. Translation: CASRPRAEKIYEQYF.

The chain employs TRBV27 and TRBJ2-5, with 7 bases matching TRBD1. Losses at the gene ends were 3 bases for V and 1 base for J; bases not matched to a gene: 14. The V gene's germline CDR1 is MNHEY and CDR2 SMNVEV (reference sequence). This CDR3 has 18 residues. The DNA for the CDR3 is TGTGCCAGCAGTTTTGATGGGACACAGGGGCTCGCCCAAGAGACCCAGTACTTC. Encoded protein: CASSFDGTQGLAQETQYF.

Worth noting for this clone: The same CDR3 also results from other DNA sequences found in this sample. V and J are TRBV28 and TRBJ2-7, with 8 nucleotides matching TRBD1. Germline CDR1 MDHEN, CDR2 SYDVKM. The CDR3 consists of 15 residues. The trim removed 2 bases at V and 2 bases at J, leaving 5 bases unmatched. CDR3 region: CASSLPGTGTYEQYF. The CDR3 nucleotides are TGTGCCAGCAGTTTACCCGGGACAGGCACCTACGAGCAGTACTTC. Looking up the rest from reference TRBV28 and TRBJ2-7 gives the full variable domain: DVKVTQSSRYLVKRTGEKVFLECVQDMDHENMFWYRQDPGLGLRLIYFSYDVKMKEKGDIPEGYSVSREKKERFSLILESASTNQTSMYLCASSLPGTGTYEQYFGPGTRLTVT.

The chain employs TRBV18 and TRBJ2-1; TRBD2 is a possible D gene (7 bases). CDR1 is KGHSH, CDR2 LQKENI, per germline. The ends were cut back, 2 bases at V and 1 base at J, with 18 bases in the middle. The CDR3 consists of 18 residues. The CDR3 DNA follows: TGTGCCAGCTCACCATTGGGGGGGGGCGGACCATCCTACAATGAGCAGTTCTTC. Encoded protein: CASSPLGGGGPSYNEQFF.

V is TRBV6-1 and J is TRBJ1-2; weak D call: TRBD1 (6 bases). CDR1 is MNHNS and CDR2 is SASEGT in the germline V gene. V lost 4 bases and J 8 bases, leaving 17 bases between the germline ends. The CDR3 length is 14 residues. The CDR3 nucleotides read TGTGCCAGCAGTGGAGGACAGCTCATAGGAGGCTACACCTTC. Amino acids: CASSGGQLIGGYTF.

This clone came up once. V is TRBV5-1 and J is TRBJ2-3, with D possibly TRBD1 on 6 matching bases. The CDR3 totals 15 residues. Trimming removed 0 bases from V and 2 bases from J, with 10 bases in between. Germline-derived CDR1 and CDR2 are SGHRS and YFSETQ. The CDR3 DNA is TGCGCCAGCAGCTTGGACAGGGTCGACACAGATACGCAGTATTTT. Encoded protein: CASSLDRVDTDTQYF. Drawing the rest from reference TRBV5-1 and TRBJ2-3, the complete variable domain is KAGVTQTPRYLIKTRGQQVTLSCSPISGHRSVSWYQQTPGQGLQFLFEYFSETQRNKGNFPGRFSGRQFSNSRSEMNVSTLELGDSALYLCASSLDRVDTDTQYFGPGTRLTVL.